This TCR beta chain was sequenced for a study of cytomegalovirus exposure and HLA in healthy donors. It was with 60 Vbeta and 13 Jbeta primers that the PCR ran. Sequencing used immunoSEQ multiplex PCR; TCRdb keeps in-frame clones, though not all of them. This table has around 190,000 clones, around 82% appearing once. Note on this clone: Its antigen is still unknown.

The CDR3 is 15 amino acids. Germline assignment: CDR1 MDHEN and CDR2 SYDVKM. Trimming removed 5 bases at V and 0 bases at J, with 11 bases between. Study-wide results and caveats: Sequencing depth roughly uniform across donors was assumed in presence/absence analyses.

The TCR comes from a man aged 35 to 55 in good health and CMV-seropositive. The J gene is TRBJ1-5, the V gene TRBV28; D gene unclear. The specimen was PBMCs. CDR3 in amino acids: CASSPPLSSNQPQHF. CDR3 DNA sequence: TGTGCCAGCAGTCCCCCTTTATCTAGCAATCAGCCCCAGCATTTT.